This T cell receptor (beta chain) was found in a study of metastatic and nonmetastatic thyroid tumors. Whole-study context: Repertoires from malignant and benign thyroid patients were compared across blood and tumor or nodule tissue.

Every patient was untreated before thyroid surgery. The CDR3 covers 14 residues. The germline V gene encodes CDR1 LGHDT and CDR2 YNNKEL (reference sequence). A note on this clone: Its antigen is unidentified. At one of its ends the junction is not consistent with the germline gene, which may arise from a read error. The sample has other DNA sequences that encode this CDR3 too.

Original processing notes: What underpinned the distant-metastasis classifier for papillary thyroid cancer was the set of CDR3 differences across clinicopathological groups. MiXCR reprocessed the PCR reads for TCRdb. The V and J calls shown here were made by TCRdb, not taken from the authors' results. This sample has approximately 79,000 clones, with 8.6% found just once. Whole-study results and caveats: Reportedly, malignant thyroid tumors had significantly higher TCR beta diversity than benign nodules, in blood and tumor.

The chain combines TRBV3-1 with TRBJ1-5; D uncertain. The clonotype originates from a female donor with papillary thyroid cancer or a benign thyroid nodule (not recorded which). Some clones in this sample may be carry-over from other donors' samples. Sequenced input: blood. The CDR3 nucleotides read TGCGCCAGCAGCCAAGGGTTTAGCAATCAGCCCCAGCATTTT. It specifies CASSQGFSNQPQHF. The full variable domain, its missing parts supplied by reference TRBV3-1 and TRBJ1-5, is DTAVSQTPKYLVTQMGNDKSIKCEQNLGHDTMYWYKQDSKKFLKIMFSYNNKELIINETVPNRFSPKSPDKAHLNLHINSLELGDSAVYFCASSQGFSNQPQHFGDGTRLSIL.